What follows are 29 T cell receptor beta chains derived from one specimen sequenced in a study of blood T cell repertoires in COVID-19. Repertoires were generated with immunoSEQ multiplex PCR, while TCRdb's copy carries only in-frame clones and drops some. The sample shows approximately 300,000 clones, about 85% of them seen only once. The sample taken for sequencing was peripheral blood. Source of these receptors: a woman aged 50 to 60 who had recovered from COVID-19.

V and J are TRBV5-5 and TRBJ1-2; 8 positions match TRBD1. This CDR3 spans 15 amino acids. V shed 1 base and J 4 bases; nucleotides not matched to a gene: 6. Germline assignment: CDR1 SGHKS and CDR2 YYEKEE (reference sequence). Here the CDR3 reads CASSLMGQESYGYTF. CDR3 DNA: TGTGCCAGCAGCTTGATGGGACAGGAATCCTATGGCTACACCTTC.

The gene calls are TRBV7-2 and TRBJ1-1, with D hard to call. V lost 0 bases and J lost 4, with 9 bases in between. From germline, CDR1 is SGHTA and CDR2 FQGNSA. The length of the CDR3 is 14 residues. CDR3 sequence: CASSLANRGTEAFF. CDR3 nucleotide sequence: TGTGCCAGCAGCTTAGCCAATCGGGGCACTGAAGCTTTCTTT.

The chain carries TRBV5-4 and TRBJ2-1; 8 positions match TRBD2. Trimming cost V 9 bases and J 8 bases; bases outside gene matches: 13. The CDR3 has 14 residues. Germline loops: CDR1 SGHNT, CDR2 YYREEE (reference sequence). CDR3 region: CATGSGRAGHEQFF. CDR3 nucleotides: TGTGCCACCGGGAGCGGGAGAGCGGGACATGAGCAGTTCTTC.

This clone was found a few times. The V call is TRBV5-4, the J call TRBJ2-3; 7 bases align to TRBD2. V gave up 2 bases and J gave up 1 base; unmatched junction bases: 10. Per the germline V gene, CDR1 is SGHNT and CDR2 is YYREEE (reference sequence). This CDR3 contains 17 residues. The CDR3 nucleotides are TGTGCCAGCAGCTTATGGGGGGAGGGAACAGGCACAGATACGCAGTATTTT. Its translation: CASSLWGEGTGTDTQYF. The full variable domain, its missing parts supplied by reference TRBV5-4 and TRBJ2-3, is ETGVTQSPTHLIKTRGQQVTLRCSSQSGHNTVSWYQQALGQGPQFIFQYYREEENGRGNFPPRFSGLQFPNYSSELNVNALELDDSALYLCASSLWGEGTGTDTQYFGPGTRLTVL.

Written as DNA, the CDR3 is TGTGCCAGCAGCTTCGGGAACAGGGGTGTCGGTCAGTACTTC. This translates into CASSFGNRGVGQYF. The chain is built from TRBV5-4 and TRBJ2-4, with 7 bases fitting TRBD1. CDR1 and CDR2 (germline): SGHNT, YYREEE (reference sequence). The J segment lost 12 bases and the V segment lost 2 bases, leaving 11 bases of the junction unmatched. The CDR3 length is 14 residues.

The chain has TRBV19 and TRBJ1-2; TRBD1 agrees at 9 bases. CDR3 length: 15 residues. Trimming removed 7 bases from V and 3 bases from J; junction bases left unmatched: 9. Germline loops: CDR1 LNHDA, CDR2 SQIVND (reference sequence). The DNA for the CDR3 is TGTGCCAGTACCCGGGACAGGGTTCGGGACTATGGCTACACCTTC. Its protein product is CASTRDRVRDYGYTF.

This clone was found a few times. V usage is TRBV5-4 and J usage is TRBJ1-1; perhaps TRBD1 as D (5 bases). The CDR3 length is 13 residues. The ends were cut back, 0 bases at V and 11 bases at J, with 14 bases in the middle. CDR1 is SGHNT, CDR2 YYREEE, per germline (reference sequence). The CDR3 DNA is TGTGCCAGCAGCTTGGACAGGTCTCAGACGGCTTTCTTT. This codes for CASSLDRSQTAFF.

This rearrangement joins TRBV3-1 (or the pseudogene TRBV3-2) to TRBJ2-7; possible D gene TRBD1, 6 bases. Trimming took off 1 base at V and 8 bases at J, with 15 bases between the two ends. Germline assignment: CDR1 LGHDT and CDR2 YNNKEL (reference sequence). CDR3 size: 14 residues. The DNA of the CDR3 is TGTGCCAGCAGCCAAGGGGCACAGGGACGGCAGCAGTACTTC. Its translation is CASSQGAQGRQQYF.

In this sample, this clone turned up once. The gene calls are TRBV27 and TRBJ1-1, with D tentatively TRBD1 (5 bases). This CDR3 has 14 residues. The germline gives CDR1 MNHEY, CDR2 SMNVEV (reference sequence). Deletions cut 5 bases from V and 4 bases from J, with 14 bases between. Written as DNA, the CDR3 is TGTGCCAGCAGTAGAAGGGGAGGGTCCACTGAAGCTTTCTTT. This gives the protein CASSRRGGSTEAFF.

This chain connects TRBV3-1 (or the pseudogene TRBV3-2) to TRBJ2-3; 7 bases are shared with TRBD1. The CDR3 extends over 17 amino acids. Per germline, CDR1 LGHDT and CDR2 YNNKEL (reference sequence). Trimming at V came to 4 bases and at J to 1 base, leaving 11 bases not matched to a gene. The CDR3 reads CASSRDSRALGTDTQYF. In nucleotides, the CDR3 is TGTGCCAGCAGCCGGGACAGCAGAGCACTGGGCACAGATACGCAGTATTTT.

The chain uses TRBV5-1 and TRBJ2-1; D uncertain. Trimming removed 0 bases from V and 9 bases from J, with 16 bases in between. This CDR3 region has 15 residues. CDR1 and CDR2 from the germline V gene are SGHRS and YFSETQ. The CDR3 sequence: CASSLAVDWHSEQFF. The CDR3 region has the DNA TGCGCCAGCAGCTTGGCCGTCGATTGGCACAGTGAGCAGTTCTTC.

The V call is TRBV3-1 (or the pseudogene TRBV3-2), the J call TRBJ1-1; D is possibly TRBD1 (5 bases). Germline-derived CDR1 and CDR2 are LGHDT and YNNKEL (reference sequence). There are 15 residues in the CDR3. Deletions cut 0 bases from V and 3 bases from J, with 11 bases between. CDR3 sequence (DNA): TGTGCCAGCAGCCAAGACTACGGGGGTTACACTGAAGCTTTCTTT. It specifies CASSQDYGGYTEAFF.

The chain employs TRBV2 and TRBJ1-3; 9 bases line up with TRBD1. The CDR3 is made up of 16 amino acids. CDR1 and CDR2 (germline): SNHLY, FYNNEI. V was pared by 2 bases and J by 2 bases, with 4 bases of the junction left unmatched. CDR3 region: CASSEIGTGTGNTIYF. The CDR3 nucleotides are TGTGCCAGCAGTGAAATAGGGACAGGGACTGGAAACACCATATATTTT.

CDR3 sequence: CASSRGQQIGTQYF. DNA for the CDR3: TGTGCCAGCAGCCGGGGACAGCAAATCGGGACCCAGTACTTC. This rearrangement joins TRBV3-1 (or the pseudogene TRBV3-2) to TRBJ2-5, with 7 positions matching TRBD1. Germline V CDR1 and CDR2: LGHDT, YNNKEL (reference sequence). V lost 4 bases, J lost 7 bases, and 9 bases stayed unmatched. This CDR3 is 14 amino acids long.

A note on this clone: The sample contains more than one DNA sequence encoding this CDR3. The rearrangement joins TRBV28 to TRBJ1-3; a possible D gene is TRBD1 (5 bases). Germline V gene data show CDR1 as MDHEN and CDR2 as SYDVKM. Trimming shortened V by 1 base and J by 1 base, and 5 bases separated the two germline ends. This CDR3 has 14 residues. The CDR3 loop reads CASSLSGSGNTIYF. CDR3 nucleotide sequence: TGTGCCAGCAGTTTATCAGGGTCTGGAAACACCATATATTTT.

The genes are TRBV6-2 or TRBV6-3 and TRBJ1-1; tentatively, D is TRBD1 (5 bases). The CDR3 runs to 14 residues. Between the trimmed V and J ends, which lost 5 bases and 4 bases, there was a span of 14 bases. CDR1 is MNHEY and CDR2 is SVGEGT in the germline V gene. CDR3 region: CASSRVGGLTEAFF. The CDR3 DNA is TGTGCCAGCAGTCGTGTCGGGGGTCTCACTGAAGCTTTCTTT.

V usage is TRBV30 and J usage is TRBJ1-2; 8 nucleotides line up with TRBD1. The CDR3 totals 13 residues. CDR1 and CDR2 (germline): GTSNPN, SVGIG (reference sequence). The J segment lost 4 bases and the V segment lost 8 bases, leaving 9 bases of the junction unmatched. CDR3 DNA sequence: TGTGCCGCACCCCGGACAGGGAGCTATGGCTACACCTTC. Translating it yields CAAPRTGSYGYTF.

CDR3 amino acids: CSVAGTGSWGSYNEQFF. CDR3 nucleotide sequence: TGCAGCGTCGCCGGGACAGGGAGTTGGGGATCCTACAATGAGCAGTTCTTC. The rearrangement joins TRBV29-1 to TRBJ2-1; TRBD1 agrees at 9 bases. The CDR3 runs to 17 residues. Trimming cost V 6 bases and J 1 base; bases outside gene matches: 13. The germline V gene has CDR1 SQVTM and CDR2 ANQGSEA.

The rearrangement joins TRBV3-1 (or the pseudogene TRBV3-2) to TRBJ2-7, with a possible D match to TRBD1 (6 bases). Germline V gene sequence: CDR1 LGHDT, CDR2 YNNKEL (reference sequence). Trimming left V 3 bases short and J 6 bases short, with 9 bases between. The CDR3 runs 12 residues. CDR3 sequence reads: CASSQGASEQYF. CDR3 coding DNA: TGTGCCAGCAGCCAGGGGGCTAGCGAGCAGTACTTC.

This chain links TRBV11-3 with TRBJ2-7; maybe TRBD2 (5 bases). Deletions cut 6 bases from V and 7 bases from J, with 16 bases between. This CDR3 is 13 amino acids long. The germline V gene encodes CDR1 SGHNT and CDR2 YENEEA. DNA of the CDR3: TGTGCCAGCAGTCCGGACTCCTCACGGGAGCAGTACTTC. Its protein product is CASSPDSSREQYF.

This chain links TRBV28 with TRBJ1-2; D is ambiguous. The germline gives CDR1 MDHEN, CDR2 SYDVKM. V was pared by 10 bases and J by 0 bases, with 9 bases between. The CDR3 length is 12 residues. Written as DNA, the CDR3 is TGTGCCATTTTAACACCTAACTATGGCTACACCTTC. Protein sequence: CAILTPNYGYTF.

V is TRBV7-2 and J is TRBJ2-7, with D perhaps matching TRBD1 (5 bases). V shed 5 bases and J shed 4 bases, with 24 bases lying between them. This CDR3 region has 17 residues. Germline V lookup: CDR1 SGHTA, CDR2 FQGNSA. Written as DNA, the CDR3 is TGTGCCAGCAGCCTAAGATCAGGGCAGAACTTCGCGTACGAGCAGTACTTC. Amino acids: CASSLRSGQNFAYEQYF. The full variable domain, with the rest looked up from reference TRBV7-2 and TRBJ2-7, is GAGVSQSPSNKVTEKGKDVELRCDPISGHTALYWYRQSLGQGLEFLIYFQGNSAPDKSGLPSDRFSAERTGGSVSTLTIQRTQQEDSAVYLCASSLRSGQNFAYEQYFGPGTRLTVT.

J is TRBJ2-5 and V is TRBV27; D not certain. The V and J ends lost 2 bases and 3 bases respectively, with 10 bases between them. CDR3 size: 14 residues. CDR1 and CDR2 from the germline V gene are MNHEY and SMNVEV (reference sequence). CDR3 in amino acids: CASSLTATKETQYF. The CDR3, as DNA: TGTGCCAGCAGTTTAACTGCCACTAAAGAGACCCAGTACTTC.

This rearrangement joins TRBV28 to TRBJ1-2, with D hard to call. Trimming took off 2 bases at V and 3 bases at J, with 10 bases between the two ends. CDR1 is MDHEN, CDR2 SYDVKM, per germline. This CDR3 has 14 residues. Here the CDR3 reads CASSLDPDYYGYTF. The CDR3 nucleotides are TGTGCCAGCAGTTTAGATCCAGATTACTATGGCTACACCTTC.

This chain joins TRBV9 and TRBJ2-6, with a tentative D call TRBD2 (6 bases). Germline CDR1 SGDLS, CDR2 YYNGEE. The V gene lost 3 bases and the J gene lost 0 bases, with 10 bases spanning the gap. The CDR3 extends over 16 amino acids. The CDR3 DNA reads as TGTGCCAGCAGCGCAACCGGGAGCTCTGGGGCCAACGTCCTGACTTTC. This encodes CASSATGSSGANVLTF.

The count of this clone is one. The chain recombines TRBV7-9 with TRBJ1-1, with D unclear. There are 14 residues in the CDR3. With 5 bases removed from V and 5 bases from J, the gap between germline ends came to 15 bases. Germline loops: CDR1 SEHNR, CDR2 FQNEAQ (reference sequence). The CDR3 loop is CASSHPGSGTEAFF. Here the CDR3 DNA reads TGTGCCAGCAGCCACCCGGGATCGGGGACTGAAGCTTTCTTT.

The chain has TRBV6-2 or TRBV6-3 and TRBJ1-5; TRBD1 might be the D (5 bases). The CDR3 sequence is 17 residues long. V lost 1 base and J lost 4, with 17 bases in between. CDR1 is MNHEY, CDR2 SVGEGT, per germline. CDR3 amino acids: CASSYYGIAGLNQPQHF. The CDR3 coding sequence is TGTGCCAGCAGTTACTACGGGATCGCGGGGCTAAATCAGCCCCAGCATTTT.

This clone was observed a handful of times. The chain has TRBV30 and TRBJ1-2; D not resolved. CDR3 length: 15 amino acids. Germline CDR1 and CDR2: GTSNPN and SVGIG (reference sequence). With 1 base removed from V and 6 bases from J, the gap between germline ends came to 18 bases. The CDR3 is CAWSALPLRSDGYTF. CDR3 bases: TGTGCCTGGAGTGCCCTCCCATTGAGATCGGATGGCTACACCTTC.

The chain's CDR3 is CASSPGPGNTEAFF. In DNA form, the CDR3 reads TGTGCCAGCAGCCCCGGTCCCGGGAACACTGAAGCTTTCTTT. This chain links TRBV9 with TRBJ1-1, with D unclear. V lost 4 bases, J lost 1 base, and 11 bases lay in between. CDR1 SGDLS and CDR2 YYNGEE come from the germline V gene. This CDR3 is 14 amino acids long. Full variable domain (remainder filled in from reference TRBV9 and TRBJ1-1): DSGVTQTPKHLITATGQRVTLRCSPRSGDLSVYWYQQSLDQGLQFLIQYYNGEERAKGNILERFSAQQFPDLHSELNLSSLELGDSALYFCASSPGPGNTEAFFGQGTRLTVV.